This T cell receptor (beta chain) emerged from a study of molecular identifiers for immune sequencing clone quantification. General study points: Highly expanded clone sizes could be underestimated by identical TCR molecules sharing a barcode.

MiXCR, applied by TCRdb to the PCR reads, yields one record per CDR3 protein. The sample holds 60,000 to 65,000 distinct CDR3 sequences, under 20% seen once. This CDR3 region has 14 residues. V dropped 6 bases and J dropped 0; count of bases not matched to a gene: 2. This clonotype was observed many times. Its antigen is unknown. This sequence originates from a human donor in good health. Some libraries in this study had Jurkat cell RNA spiked in. Sequencing was done on a sample of naive CD8+ T cells from blood, with Jurkat cell RNA spiked in. Subset of the sample: FACS-sorted CD8+CD4-CCR7+CD45RA+ naive T cells. The rearrangement uses TRBV12-3 or TRBV12-4 and TRBJ2-1, with 7 positions matching TRBD2. The CDR3 sequence is CASSRTSSYNEQFF. CDR3 nucleotide sequence: TGTGCCAGCAGCAGGACTAGCTCCTACAATGAGCAGTTCTTC.